These 5 T cell receptor beta chains share one sample of origin, sequenced in a study of blood T cell repertoires in COVID-19. Here immunoSEQ multiplex PCR was the method, and the copy in TCRdb shows in-frame clones only, minus some. The sample lists about 99,000 clones, around 86% occurring once. Specimen: peripheral blood. The receptors shown here come from a man between 45 and 60 years old with acute or convalescent COVID-19.

The rearrangement links TRBV5-6 to TRBJ1-5; D call uncertain. The CDR3 runs to 15 residues. Germline V gene sequence: CDR1 SGHDT, CDR2 YYEEEE. The germline V and J ends were trimmed by 0 bases and 1 base, with 8 bases remaining between them. CDR3 protein: CASSLEGGSNQPQHF. The CDR3 DNA sequence: TGTGCCAGCAGCTTGGAGGGAGGAAGCAATCAGCCCCAGCATTTT. The whole variable domain, remainder taken from reference TRBV5-6 and TRBJ1-5, is DAGVTQSPTHLIKTRGQQVTLRCSPKSGHDTVSWYQQALGQGPQFIFQYYEEEERQRGNFPDRFSGHQFPNYSSELNVNALLLGDSALYLCASSLEGGSNQPQHFGDGTRLSIL.

V gene TRBV29-1 combines with J gene TRBJ1-5, with a weak D call TRBD1 (5 bases). This CDR3 is 16 amino acids long. Germline V gene sequence: CDR1 SQVTM, CDR2 ANQGSEA. The V end was cut by 7 bases, the J end by 5 bases, with 24 bases between. This CDR3 reads CSAKAGPPAGDQPQHF. CDR3 DNA sequence: TGCAGCGCCAAAGCGGGGCCGCCGGCGGGAGATCAGCCCCAGCATTTT.

The chain combines TRBV10-1 with TRBJ2-4; D possibly corresponds to TRBD2 (6 bases). The CDR3 length is 14 residues. V was shortened by 8 bases and J by 0 bases, with 11 bases between the two germline ends. Germline CDR1 reads WNHNN; CDR2 reads SYGVQD (reference sequence). The CDR3 loop reads CASSGGIAKNIQYF. CDR3 coding DNA: TGCGCCAGCTCGGGCGGGATAGCCAAAAACATTCAGTACTTC.

The V call is TRBV2, the J call TRBJ2-3, with TRBD1 matching 8 bases. With 7 bases clipped from V and 0 bases from J, the junction kept 12 bases outside the gene matches. The CDR3 consists of 17 residues. Germline V gene lookup returns CDR1 SNHLY and CDR2 FYNNEI. CDR3 bases: TGTGCCAGCAAAAAACTCCGGGACAGGACTAGCACAGATACGCAGTATTTT. Translation: CASKKLRDRTSTDTQYF.

The chain is built from TRBV28 and TRBJ2-1, with TRBD2 matching over 7 bases. This CDR3 is built from 15 residues. V trimming: 5 bases; J trimming: 8 bases; junction bases outside the gene matches: 12. Looked up from germline, CDR1 is MDHEN and CDR2 is SYDVKM. CDR3 protein: CASSPVGGIWDEQFF. CDR3 bases: TGTGCCAGCAGTCCCGTCGGGGGGATATGGGATGAGCAGTTCTTC.